This T cell receptor (beta chain) was obtained from a study of CD8+CD57+ T cells in acquired aplastic anemia. Looking at the study overall: Healthy CD8+ samples averaged approximately 11 million reads.

Genomic DNA, serving as template, underwent TCR beta VDJ and CDR3 profiling. TCRdb re-called the reads with MiXCR, one entry per CDR3 protein. This table holds some 220,000 distinct CDR3 sequences, 30% to 35% found once. This clonotype was seen only a few times. Per the germline V gene, CDR1 is LGHNA and CDR2 is YNFKEQ. The V and J ends lost 4 bases and 0 bases respectively, with 16 bases between them. The CDR3 is 18 amino acids. The specimen was sorted CD4+, CD8+, or CD8+CD57+ T cells (not recorded which) from PBMCs. The receptor was isolated from a human donor in good health, serving as a control. This rearrangement joins TRBV4-2 to TRBJ1-6, with D perhaps TRBD1 (6 bases). CDR3 loop: CASSRRLDRSSYNSPLHF. The CDR3 bases are TGTGCCAGCAGCCGCCGCCTGGACAGAAGCTCCTATAATTCACCCCTCCACTTT.